This passage covers 15 T cell receptor beta chains from one sample sequenced in a study of blood T cell repertoires in COVID-19. Sequenced by immunoSEQ multiplex PCR; TCRdb stores in-frame clones only, minus some. Of roughly 100,000 clones listed, about 90% are singletons. The sample was peripheral blood. The receptors derive from a man aged 80 or over with acute or convalescent COVID-19.

V is TRBV2 and J is TRBJ1-1, with 7 positions matching TRBD1. CDR1 SNHLY and CDR2 FYNNEI come from the germline V gene. The length of the CDR3 is 14 residues. Trimming removed 5 bases from V and 4 bases from J; junction bases left unmatched: 7. The CDR3 DNA follows: TGTGCCAGCAGTTCCATTTCAGGGGGCACTGAAGCTTTCTTT. Amino acids: CASSSISGGTEAFF.

This sequence joins TRBV4-2 and TRBJ1-1; D possibly corresponds to TRBD1 (5 bases). Trimming left V 0 bases short and J 4 bases short, with 12 bases between. Germline CDR1 LGHNA, CDR2 YNFKEQ. The CDR3 length is 15 residues. CDR3 in amino acids: CASSQDLGRVTEAFF. The CDR3 bases are TGTGCCAGCAGCCAAGATTTAGGCAGGGTCACTGAAGCTTTCTTT.

The J gene is TRBJ2-2, the V gene TRBV12-5; a possible D gene is TRBD1 (9 bases). Germline CDR1 is LGHNT and CDR2 is FRNRAP. V was clipped by 6 bases and J by 1 base, with 15 bases between them. The CDR3 has 16 residues. CDR3 DNA sequence: TGTGCTAGTGGACAGGGGGCGGGAGGGAACACCGGGGAGCTGTTTTTT. This codes for CASGQGAGGNTGELFF.

This chain connects TRBV5-6 to TRBJ1-4, with a tentative D call TRBD1 (5 bases). The CDR3 sequence is 16 residues long. V lost 0 bases to trimming and J lost 0 bases, with 9 bases between them. Germline assignment: CDR1 SGHDT and CDR2 YYEEEE. CDR3 protein: CASSLGQRATNEKLFF. The CDR3 nucleotides are TGTGCCAGCAGCTTGGGACAGAGAGCAACTAATGAAAAACTGTTTTTT.

The V call is TRBV12-3 or TRBV12-4, the J call TRBJ2-5; the D gene is possibly TRBD2 (5 bases). The ends were cut back, 2 bases at V and 7 bases at J, with 8 bases in the middle. The CDR3 spans 12 residues. The CDR3 is CASSLSAGTQYF. CDR3 sequence (DNA): TGTGCCAGCAGTTTATCGGCGGGGACCCAGTACTTC.

This chain connects TRBV27 to TRBJ1-1, with 8 bases that match TRBD1. The CDR3 runs to 16 residues. V gave up 4 bases and J gave up 6 bases; unmatched junction bases: 13. Germline V CDR1 and CDR2: MNHEY, SMNVEV (reference sequence). This CDR3 reads CASSSRQGYAWAEAFF. The CDR3 DNA follows: TGTGCCAGCAGTTCACGACAGGGGTACGCCTGGGCTGAAGCTTTCTTT.

This rearrangement joins TRBV6-5 to TRBJ1-1; D possibly corresponds to TRBD1 (6 bases). V lost 6 bases and J lost 4, with 9 bases in between. Per germline, CDR1 MNHEY and CDR2 SVGAGI. The CDR3 consists of 12 residues. The DNA of the CDR3 is TGTGCCAGCAGCCGAGGGGGCACTGAAGCTTTCTTT. Amino acid sequence: CASSRGGTEAFF.

The J gene is TRBJ1-4, the V gene TRBV6-5; D is unclear. Trimming removed 5 bases at V and 2 bases at J, with 12 bases between. CDR1 MNHEY and CDR2 SVGAGI come from the germline V gene. CDR3 length equals 15 residues. This chain's CDR3 is CASSQNTVTNEKLFF. CDR3 DNA sequence: TGTGCCAGCAGTCAGAATACAGTTACTAATGAAAAACTGTTTTTT.

The genes are TRBV4-1 and TRBJ1-2; D is unclear. Per the germline V gene, CDR1 is MGHRA and CDR2 is YSYEKL. V lost 1 base and J 4 bases, leaving 16 bases between the germline ends. The CDR3 contains 16 residues. Here the CDR3 DNA reads TGCGCCAGCAGCCAAGCCAACGCCGGAGGGCGCTATGGCTACACCTTC. Translated, it gives CASSQANAGGRYGYTF.

The chain recombines TRBV18 with TRBJ2-7; D unresolved. The CDR3 has 14 amino acids. Deletions cut 2 bases from V and 1 base from J, with 9 bases between. Germline loops: CDR1 KGHSH, CDR2 LQKENI. CDR3 DNA: TGTGCCAGCTCACCATATGGGCAGTCCTACGAGCAGTACTTC. Residues: CASSPYGQSYEQYF. Looking up the rest from reference TRBV18 and TRBJ2-7 gives the full variable domain: NAGVMQNPRHLVRRRGQEARLRCSPMKGHSHVYWYRQLPEEGLKFMVYLQKENIIDESGMPKERFSAEFPKEGPSILRIQQVVRGDSAAYFCASSPYGQSYEQYFGPGTRLTVT.

The chain employs TRBV5-1 and TRBJ2-7, with D possibly being TRBD2 (5 bases). Per the germline V gene, CDR1 is SGHRS and CDR2 is YFSETQ. The CDR3 sequence is 13 residues long. Trimming pared 3 bases from V and 0 bases from J, leaving 7 bases between. CDR3 amino acids: CASSYGVSYEQYF. DNA of the CDR3: TGCGCCAGCAGCTACGGGGTCTCCTACGAGCAGTACTTC.

This chain joins TRBV5-1 and TRBJ1-1; tentatively, D is TRBD1 (6 bases). CDR1 and CDR2 from the germline V gene are SGHRS and YFSETQ. This CDR3 has 15 residues. Trimming shortened V by 3 bases and J by 0 bases, and 12 bases separated the two germline ends. For the CDR3, the DNA is TGCGCCAGCAGCTCCAGGGGAGACTTGAACACTGAAGCTTTCTTT. Its protein is CASSSRGDLNTEAFF.

The rearrangement uses TRBV4-3 and TRBJ2-3, with 11 bases matching TRBD2. With 1 base clipped from V and 5 bases from J, the junction kept 5 bases outside the gene matches. Germline CDR1 reads LGHNA; CDR2 reads YSLEER. The CDR3 loop spans 16 amino acids. CDR3 loop: CASSQGSTSGKDTQYF. CDR3 nucleotides: TGCGCCAGCAGCCAAGGTTCGACTAGCGGGAAAGATACGCAGTATTTT.

V and J are TRBV18 and TRBJ2-7; TRBD2 aligns across 7 bases. Germline V gene lookup returns CDR1 KGHSH and CDR2 LQKENI. With V trimmed by 3 bases and J by 6 bases, 14 bases remained unmatched. This CDR3 is built from 16 residues. This CDR3 reads CASSPLRGEERGEQYF. The CDR3 region has the DNA TGTGCCAGCTCACCCCTTCGGGGGGAGGAAAGGGGCGAGCAGTACTTC.

The genes are TRBV4-1 and TRBJ1-1; D remains ambiguous. Trimming shortened V by 0 bases and J by 0 bases, and 11 bases separated the two germline ends. CDR1 is MGHRA and CDR2 is YSYEKL in the germline V gene. CDR3 size: 16 residues. CDR3 in amino acids: CASSQDGGRVNTEAFF. CDR3 in DNA: TGCGCCAGCAGCCAAGACGGCGGTCGGGTGAACACTGAAGCTTTCTTT.